Described below is a single T cell receptor beta chain sequence and its context. Its antigen is unknown. A second roughly 6 to 12 cycle PCR used barcoded and J-beta primers. Every molecule of cDNA carried a tag from a template-switch adaptor with 12 random nucleotides. Each CDR3 protein gets one entry after TCRdb re-called the 5' RACE reads with MiXCR. The repertoire includes approximately 1.5 million distinct CDR3 sequences, about 31% of them detected once, and roughly 12% sits in the top ten. Total RNA was extracted at no less than 6 micrograms per sample. The sample originates from a study of blood T cells in healthy people across ages. Whole-study results and caveats: With naive T cell percentage, TCR beta diversity showed a strong correlation.

From germline, CDR1 is SGHRS and CDR2 YFSETQ. The V gene lost 0 bases and the J gene lost 8 bases, with 9 bases spanning the gap. The CDR3 spans 13 residues. Material: blood. This chain joins TRBV5-1 and TRBJ1-5; D is possibly TRBD1 (6 bases). The sequence was collected from a woman aged 25 to 39 in good health. The chain's CDR3 is CASSLAWDKPQHF. The DNA for the CDR3 is TGCGCCAGCAGCTTGGCCTGGGACAAGCCCCAGCATTTT.